This entry lists 9 T cell receptor beta chains sequenced from one sample in a study of early T cells in non-severe SARS-CoV-2 infection. TCRdb independently ran MiXCR on the 5' RACE reads; one entry per CDR3 protein. The sample records around 82,000 distinct CDR3 sequences, 10% to 15% being singletons. The sequencing input was whole blood. The receptors were gathered from an adult who was a healthcare worker with PCR-confirmed SARS-CoV-2 infection or an uninfected control (not recorded which).

The chain joins TRBV25-1 to TRBJ1-2; the D gene is possibly TRBD1 (6 bases). CDR1 is MGHDK, CDR2 SYGVNS, per germline. The V end was cut by 6 bases, the J end by 6 bases, with 11 bases between. This CDR3 region has 12 residues. The CDR3 DNA is TGTGCCAGCAGAGGGGGGGGTCATGGCTACACCTTC. Translation gives CASRGGGHGYTF.

This clonotype was observed many times. CDR3 sequence reads: CASSLLVELAGVRRSSYNEQFF. For the CDR3, the DNA is TGTGCCAGCAGCCTCCTAGTGGAACTAGCGGGAGTTCGGCGGAGCTCCTACAATGAGCAGTTCTTC. This chain uses TRBV3-1 with TRBJ2-1, with TRBD2 matching 11 bases. Germline CDR1 and CDR2: LGHDT and YNNKEL (reference sequence). J was trimmed by 0 bases and V by 4 bases; bases with no gene match: 20. The CDR3 is made up of 22 amino acids.

This clonotype has more than one count but fewer than ten. The gene calls are TRBV20-1 and TRBJ1-1; TRBD1 agrees at 7 bases. Germline V gene sequence: CDR1 DFQATT, CDR2 SNEGSKA (reference sequence). CDR3 length: 14 amino acids. With V trimmed by 6 bases and J by 0 bases, 7 bases remained unmatched. CDR3 residues: CSAPAGQLNTEAFF. For the CDR3, the DNA is TGCAGTGCGCCCGCGGGACAGCTGAACACTGAAGCTTTCTTT.

This clonotype occurred many times. V usage is TRBV18 and J usage is TRBJ2-2; D may be TRBD1 or TRBD2 (5 bases each). The CDR3 loop spans 14 amino acids. V was shortened by 5 bases and J by 7 bases, with 14 bases between the two germline ends. In germline, CDR1 is KGHSH, CDR2 LQKENI. The CDR3 DNA follows: TGTGCCAGCTCAGCCCGGGGCCCAGGCGGGGAGCTGTTTTTT. Residues: CASSARGPGGELFF.

The V and J genes are TRBV29-1 and TRBJ2-3; 8 bases align to TRBD1. V was pared by 5 bases and J by 2 bases, with 9 bases of the junction left unmatched. Germline loops: CDR1 SQVTM, CDR2 ANQGSEA. This CDR3 contains 15 residues. The CDR3 nucleotides read TGCAGCGTTCCACCTCCGGGACAGGTCACAGATACGCAGTATTTT. Translation: CSVPPPGQVTDTQYF.

This clonotype occurred many times. This chain joins TRBV7-2 and TRBJ2-3, with 7 bases matching TRBD1. Germline loops: CDR1 SGHTA, CDR2 FQGNSA. The CDR3 has 15 residues. The J segment lost 5 bases and the V segment lost 5 bases, leaving 10 bases of the junction unmatched. CDR3 sequence reads: CASSSSPGQIDTQYF. In DNA, the CDR3 is TGTGCCAGCAGCAGTAGCCCGGGACAGATAGATACGCAGTATTTT.

The table lists this clonotype with a few counts. V is TRBV12-3 or TRBV12-4 and J is TRBJ1-1, with 9 bases that match TRBD1. The CDR3 is made up of 15 amino acids. J gave up 5 bases and V 5 bases, and 9 bases lay outside the gene matches. The CDR3 bases are TGTGCCAGCAGTAGGGACAGGGATAGAGGAACTGAAGCTTTCTTT. As protein: CASSRDRDRGTEAFF.

The chain has TRBV20-1 and TRBJ2-7; a possible D gene is TRBD1 (5 bases). This CDR3 comprises 11 residues. Germline lookup yields CDR1 DFQATT and CDR2 SNEGSKA (reference sequence). Trimming took 3 bases from V and 6 from J, leaving 9 bases between them. CDR3 region: CSASLGVEQYF. DNA of the CDR3: TGCAGTGCTAGCCTAGGGGTCGAGCAGTACTTC.

This clonotype turned up a few times. This rearrangement joins TRBV7-8 to TRBJ2-7; possible D gene TRBD1, 5 bases. Trimming took off 5 bases at V and 5 bases at J, with 13 bases between the two ends. This CDR3 comprises 13 residues. Germline-derived CDR1 and CDR2 are SGHVS and FQNEAQ. The CDR3 DNA reads as TGTGCCAGCAGCCTGGGGCGAGCAAACGAGCAGTACTTC. It translates to CASSLGRANEQYF.